This paragraph covers one TCR beta chain sequence. This sample stems from a study of T cell changes during pregnancy in multiple sclerosis. J gave up 1 base and V 6 bases, and 9 bases lay outside the gene matches. The CDR3 extends over 17 amino acids. Germline V gene data show CDR1 as SGHTA and CDR2 as FQGNSA. Sequencing was performed with immunoSEQ multiplex PCR; in TCRdb, only in-frame clones are kept and a portion is missing. The sample holds about 54,000 clones, more than 85% seen once. The sample consisted of peripheral blood, taken after pregnancy. This clonotype originated in a female donor in good health, enrolled as a control in a pregnancy study. The genes are TRBV7-2 and TRBJ1-5; 10 bases are shared with TRBD1. In DNA form, the CDR3 reads TGTGCCAGCAGTCGCCGACAGGGGGCGCGGAGCAATCAGCCCCAGCATTTT. Its translation: CASSRRQGARSNQPQHF.